The 25 T cell receptor beta chains below come from one sample, sequenced in a study of beta chain features in type 1 diabetes. cDNA synthesis used the whole RNA isolate, giving expressed TCRB sequences. The assay was immunoSEQ multiplex PCR, and TCRdb's table has in-frame clones only and misses some. This sample has fewer than 500,000 clones, with about 15% found just once. The specimen sequenced was naive CD4+ T cells from blood. The source is a man aged 30-40 years in good health.

The rearrangement links TRBV4-3 to TRBJ1-2, with D maybe TRBD1 (5 bases). The CDR3 runs 13 residues. Trimming stripped 4 bases from V and 3 bases from J, with 9 bases between. Germline V gene sequence: CDR1 LGHNA, CDR2 YSLEER. CDR3 coding DNA: TGCGCCAGCAGCCCCGCGACAGACTATGGCTACACCTTC. Amino acid sequence: CASSPATDYGYTF.

This clone was found a few times. The chain combines TRBV28 with TRBJ2-1, with 7 bases identical to TRBD1. Per the germline V gene, CDR1 is MDHEN and CDR2 is SYDVKM. The V segment lost 5 bases and the J segment 3 bases; nucleotides outside the gene matches: 10. The CDR3 loop spans 16 amino acids. For the CDR3, the DNA is TGTGCCAGCAGTGACCTTGACAGGGAGTTCTACAATGAGCAGTTCTTC. It codes for CASSDLDREFYNEQFF.

The rearrangement links TRBV25-1 to TRBJ2-1, with 10 bases lining up with TRBD1. V lost 4 bases, J lost 2 bases, and 2 bases stayed unmatched. CDR1 is MGHDK and CDR2 is SYGVNS in the germline V gene. CDR3 length: 15 residues. CDR3 in amino acids: CASSVGQGAYNEQFF. Written as DNA, the CDR3 is TGTGCCAGCAGTGTCGGACAGGGGGCCTACAATGAGCAGTTCTTC.

This clone was found a few times. The chain is built from TRBV11-2 and TRBJ2-3; D is perhaps TRBD2 (6 bases). The CDR3 has 15 residues. Trimming left V 5 bases short and J 0 bases short, with 12 bases between. The germline CDR1 and CDR2 sequences are SGHAT and FQNNGV. Here the CDR3 DNA reads TGTGCCAGCAGCCCTGGGACTCCTAGCACAGATACGCAGTATTTT. Translation: CASSPGTPSTDTQYF.

This clone occurred a few times. CDR3 nucleotides: TGTGCCAGCAGTGCAGAAGCACTGGGCGAAGCTTTCTTT. This gives the protein CASSAEALGEAFF. V is TRBV2 and J is TRBJ1-1; D gene ambiguous. Trimming took 4 bases from V and 8 from J, leaving 14 bases between them. The CDR3 has 13 residues. Germline CDR1 is SNHLY and CDR2 is FYNNEI. The whole variable domain, remainder taken from reference TRBV2 and TRBJ1-1, is EPEVTQTPSHQVTQMGQEVILRCVPISNHLYFYWYRQILGQKVEFLVSFYNNEISEKSEIFDDQFSVERPDGSNFTLKIRSTKLEDSAMYFCASSAEALGEAFFGQGTRLTVV.

J is TRBJ2-7 and V is TRBV5-1, with 9 bases aligning to TRBD1. J gave up 3 bases and V 0 bases, and 13 bases lay outside the gene matches. Germline V gives CDR1 SGHRS, CDR2 YFSETQ. The CDR3 covers 18 residues. The CDR3 loop reads CASSLAQDLRDRDYEQYF. The CDR3 DNA follows: TGCGCCAGCAGCTTGGCCCAGGACCTCCGGGACAGGGACTACGAGCAGTACTTC. Full variable domain (remainder filled in from reference TRBV5-1 and TRBJ2-7): KAGVTQTPRYLIKTRGQQVTLSCSPISGHRSVSWYQQTPGQGLQFLFEYFSETQRNKGNFPGRFSGRQFSNSRSEMNVSTLELGDSALYLCASSLAQDLRDRDYEQYFGPGTRLTVT.

The chain has TRBV7-9 and TRBJ2-1; TRBD2 aligns across 13 bases. The CDR3 covers 17 residues. The V and J ends lost 5 bases and 10 bases, in that order; junction bases with no gene match: 14. Germline CDR1 SEHNR, CDR2 FQNEAQ (reference sequence). The CDR3 DNA sequence: TGTGCCAGCAGCGTCGGGACTAGCGGGATTCCCGACGGCGAGCAGTTCTTC. Translation: CASSVGTSGIPDGEQFF.

This clone has more than one count but fewer than ten. This chain uses TRBV29-1 with TRBJ2-3; no definite D call. The germline V gene has CDR1 SQVTM and CDR2 ANQGSEA. The CDR3 contains 13 residues. With 3 bases removed from V and 1 base from J, the gap between germline ends came to 8 bases. The CDR3 protein is CSVEGKGTDTQYF. DNA of the CDR3: TGCAGCGTTGAGGGGAAAGGCACAGATACGCAGTATTTT.

V is TRBV19 and J is TRBJ2-1; D ambiguous. The CDR3 is 15 residues long. Germline V gene sequence: CDR1 LNHDA, CDR2 SQIVND (reference sequence). V was shortened by 3 bases and J by 7 bases, with 16 bases between the two germline ends. The chain's CDR3 is CASSINGQYKNEQFF. The CDR3 bases are TGTGCCAGTAGTATCAACGGCCAGTACAAGAATGAGCAGTTCTTC.

The chain has TRBV14 and TRBJ2-3; D unresolved. Trimming shortened V by 1 base and J by 4 bases, and 6 bases separated the two germline ends. Germline assignment: CDR1 SGHDN and CDR2 FVKESK. The CDR3 contains 13 residues. CDR3 protein: CASSQGTSDTQYF. For the CDR3, the DNA is TGTGCCAGCAGCCAAGGTACCTCAGATACGCAGTATTTT.

The chain has TRBV15 and TRBJ2-5; D remains ambiguous. The germline V gene encodes CDR1 LNHNV and CDR2 YYDKDF (reference sequence). The CDR3 loop spans 12 amino acids. V dropped 1 base and J dropped 4 bases, with 4 bases sitting between them. CDR3 sequence reads: CATSRGAETQYF. CDR3 nucleotide sequence: TGTGCCACCAGCAGAGGGGCAGAGACCCAGTACTTC.

This clone occurred a few times. The genes are TRBV11-2 and TRBJ2-3; perhaps D is TRBD1 or TRBD2 (5 bases each). The germline CDR1 and CDR2 sequences are SGHAT and FQNNGV. This CDR3 has 15 residues. Trimming left V 0 bases short and J 2 bases short, with 9 bases between. This CDR3 reads CASSLDGGVTDTQYF. In DNA, the CDR3 is TGTGCCAGCAGCTTAGATGGGGGAGTCACAGATACGCAGTATTTT.

This clone was found a few times. The rearrangement uses TRBV19 and TRBJ2-1; the match to TRBD1 covers 11 bases. J gave up 8 bases and V 5 bases, and 5 bases lay outside the gene matches. The CDR3 loop spans 14 amino acids. Looked up from germline, CDR1 is LNHDA and CDR2 is SQIVND (reference sequence). CDR3 amino acids: CASSRTGGFDEQFF. The CDR3 DNA reads as TGTGCCAGTAGTCGGACAGGGGGCTTTGATGAGCAGTTCTTC.

The chain is built from TRBV6-5 and TRBJ2-3; TRBD2 aligns across 9 bases. The length of the CDR3 is 14 residues. Germline loops: CDR1 MNHEY, CDR2 SVGAGI. V gave up 7 bases and J gave up 4 bases; unmatched junction bases: 6. CDR3 sequence (DNA): TGTGCCAGCAACTCCGGGACTAGCTCAGATACGCAGTATTTT. Encoded protein: CASNSGTSSDTQYF.

The rearrangement links TRBV7-9 to TRBJ2-1; TRBD1 matches at 7 bases. The junction had 5 bases not matched to a gene; V was cut back by 5 bases and J by 4 bases. The germline gives CDR1 SEHNR, CDR2 FQNEAQ (reference sequence). This CDR3 has 14 residues. CDR3: CASSLGTEYNEQFF. CDR3 sequence (DNA): TGTGCCAGCAGCCTCGGGACAGAATACAATGAGCAGTTCTTC.

The chain carries TRBV9 and TRBJ2-2; 7 bases line up with TRBD2. Germline loops: CDR1 SGDLS, CDR2 YYNGEE. This CDR3 is built from 17 residues. The J segment lost 2 bases and the V segment lost 0 bases, leaving 7 bases of the junction unmatched. The CDR3 loop reads CASSVAPAGYNTGELFF. In DNA form, the CDR3 reads TGTGCCAGCAGCGTAGCGCCAGCGGGATACAACACCGGGGAGCTGTTTTTT.

This clone was recorded a few times. The chain links TRBV14 to TRBJ2-1; a possible D gene is TRBD2 (5 bases). Germline V lookup: CDR1 SGHDN, CDR2 FVKESK. V was shortened by 4 bases and J by 0 bases, with 10 bases between the two germline ends. The CDR3 runs to 15 residues. CDR3 bases: TGTGCCAGCAGCCGCAGCGGCTCCTCCTACAATGAGCAGTTCTTC. It translates to CASSRSGSSYNEQFF.

This clone was counted a few times. The rearrangement uses TRBV14 and TRBJ2-5; D unresolved. CDR1 is SGHDN and CDR2 is FVKESK in the germline V gene. The CDR3 extends over 14 amino acids. V lost 4 bases and J 4 bases, leaving 13 bases between the germline ends. The CDR3 nucleotides are TGTGCCAGCAGCCCTAGGACGTGGGGAGAGACCCAGTACTTC. Residues: CASSPRTWGETQYF.

The chain recombines TRBV4-3 with TRBJ1-2; 9 bases line up with TRBD1. The CDR3 covers 14 residues. The germline gives CDR1 LGHNA, CDR2 YSLEER. V gave up 8 bases and J gave up 1 base; unmatched junction bases: 5. The CDR3 region is CASQKTGGNYGYTF. The CDR3 DNA is TGCGCCAGCCAAAAGACAGGGGGTAACTATGGCTACACCTTC.

This clone has only a few counts. The rearrangement links TRBV10-3 to TRBJ2-5; D not resolved. Germline V gives CDR1 ENHRY, CDR2 SYGVKD. V was clipped by 5 bases and J by 2 bases, with 9 bases between them. CDR3 length: 13 residues. Here the CDR3 DNA reads TGTGCCATCAGTATAGCTAAGCAAGAGACCCAGTACTTC. Translation gives CAISIAKQETQYF.

In its sample, this clone was seen a few times. The chain uses TRBV6-5 and TRBJ1-5, with 7 bases fitting TRBD1. Germline V lookup: CDR1 MNHEY, CDR2 SVGAGI. The length of the CDR3 is 13 residues. J lost 3 bases, V lost 7 bases, and 3 bases had no gene match. CDR3 loop: CASKGTVNQPQHF. The CDR3, as DNA: TGTGCCAGCAAAGGGACAGTCAATCAGCCCCAGCATTTT.

The V call is TRBV25-1, the J call TRBJ1-4; D not resolved. The CDR3 totals 15 residues. Trimming stripped 2 bases from V and 5 bases from J, with 12 bases between. The germline V gene encodes CDR1 MGHDK and CDR2 SYGVNS. DNA of the CDR3: TGTGCCAGCAGTGAACAGTTGACGGAGAATGAAAAACTGTTTTTT. Translated, it gives CASSEQLTENEKLFF.

This clone was found many times. V is TRBV18 and J is TRBJ2-5; D is uncertain. Germline V gives CDR1 KGHSH, CDR2 LQKENI. This CDR3 is built from 13 residues. Trimming stripped 3 bases from V and 4 bases from J, with 9 bases between. Written as DNA, the CDR3 is TGTGCCAGCTCACCCTCGAGGTCAGAGACCCAGTACTTC. Its protein is CASSPSRSETQYF.

The genes are TRBV7-3 and TRBJ2-5, with 8 bases fitting TRBD1. CDR1 and CDR2 from the germline V gene are SGHTA and FQGTGA. The CDR3 covers 14 residues. Germline trimming cut 5 bases from V and 3 bases from J; bases unmatched to any gene: 5. The CDR3 spells CASSPPGQEETQYF. DNA for the CDR3: TGTGCCAGCAGCCCGCCGGGACAGGAAGAGACCCAGTACTTC.

This clone has only a few counts. J is TRBJ1-6 and V is TRBV15; D gene uncertain. The CDR3 is made up of 14 amino acids. V dropped 1 base and J dropped 11 bases, with 12 bases sitting between them. Looked up from germline, CDR1 is LNHNV and CDR2 is YYDKDF (reference sequence). CDR3 sequence (DNA): TGTGCCACCAGCAGAGTTGAGGTACTGGCACCCCTCCACTTT. Its protein product is CATSRVEVLAPLHF.